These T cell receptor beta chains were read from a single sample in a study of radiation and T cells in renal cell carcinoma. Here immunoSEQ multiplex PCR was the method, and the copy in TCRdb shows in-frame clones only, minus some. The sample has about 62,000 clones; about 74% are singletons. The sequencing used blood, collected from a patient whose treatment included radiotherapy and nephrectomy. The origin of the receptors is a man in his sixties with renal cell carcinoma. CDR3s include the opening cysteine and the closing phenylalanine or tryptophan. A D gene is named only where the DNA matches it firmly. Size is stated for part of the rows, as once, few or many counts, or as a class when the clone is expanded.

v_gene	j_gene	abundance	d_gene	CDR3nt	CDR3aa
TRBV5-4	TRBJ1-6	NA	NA	TGTGCCAGCAGCCCGGGCGAGGATTCACCCCTCCACTTT	CASSPGEDSPLHF
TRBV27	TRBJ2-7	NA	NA	TGTGCCAGCAGTGCCTCACGCGGGGGCCTGGATTTATACGAGCAGTACTTC	CASSASRGGLDLYEQYF
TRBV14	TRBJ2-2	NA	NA	TGTGCCAGCAGCTCACGACAGGGAGGTTGGATCGGGGAGCTGTTTTTT	CASSSRQGGWIGELFF
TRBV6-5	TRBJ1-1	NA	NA	TGTGCCAGCAGTTACTTGACCTACGAAGGCACTGAAGCTTTCTTT	CASSYLTYEGTEAFF
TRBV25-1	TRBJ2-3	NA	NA	TGTGCCAGCAGTGAATATGGGACGGTCCTCCGGGATACGCAGTATTTT	CASSEYGTVLRDTQYF
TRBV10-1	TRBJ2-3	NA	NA	TGCGCCAGCAGTGAGTCTGAAGTAGATACGCAGTATTTT	CASSESEVDTQYF
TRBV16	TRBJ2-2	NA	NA	TGTGCCAGCAGCCAATCGCGAGGGGCTGGGGAGCTGTTTTTT	CASSQSRGAGELFF
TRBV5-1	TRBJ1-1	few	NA	TGCGCCAGCAGCTTGGAGGAGAACACTGAAGCTTTCTTT	CASSLEENTEAFF
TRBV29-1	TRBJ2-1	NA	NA	TGCAGCGTTGAGGCAGAGACAGGATTGGGGTACAATGAGCAGTTCTTC	CSVEAETGLGYNEQFF
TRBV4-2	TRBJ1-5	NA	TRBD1	TGTGCCAGCAGCCAAGAAGGGACAGGGAATCAGCCCCAGCATTTT	CASSQEGTGNQPQHF
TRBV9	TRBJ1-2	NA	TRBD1	TGTGCCAGCAGCGTAGTGGGACAGGCCCCGAGTGGCTACACCTTC	CASSVVGQAPSGYTF
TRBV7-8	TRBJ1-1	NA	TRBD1	TGTGCCAGCAGCTCCTTGGACAGGCGGAACACTGAAGCTTTCTTT	CASSSLDRRNTEAFF
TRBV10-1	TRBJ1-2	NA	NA	TGCGCCAGCAGTGAAAAACTCCTGGATGGCTACACCTTC	CASSEKLLDGYTF
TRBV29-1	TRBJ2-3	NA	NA	TGCAGCGTTCGGCCTAGCGGCACAGATACGCAGTATTTT	CSVRPSGTDTQYF
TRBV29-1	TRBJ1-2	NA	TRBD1	TGCAGCGTTGGACAGGGGCTCAACTATGGCTACACCTTC	CSVGQGLNYGYTF
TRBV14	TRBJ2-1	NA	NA	TGTGCCAGCAGCGGATCCTCCGGGCGGCAGTTCTTC	CASSGSSGRQFF
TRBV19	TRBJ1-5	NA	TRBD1	TGTGCCAGTAGTATGGACAGGGGCGGCAATCAGCCCCAGCATTTT	CASSMDRGGNQPQHF
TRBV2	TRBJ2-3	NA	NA	TGTGCCAGCAAGAAGGAGCAGGGATTCGCAGATACGCAGTATTTT	CASKKEQGFADTQYF
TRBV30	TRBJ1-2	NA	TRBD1	TGTGCCTGGGCAAGACAGGGGCGGCTTCCAAACTATGGCTACACCTTC	CAWARQGRLPNYGYTF
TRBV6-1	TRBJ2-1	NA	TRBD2	TGTGCCAGCAGTGAAGGCAGCGGGGGCTACAATGAGCAGTTCTTC	CASSEGSGGYNEQFF
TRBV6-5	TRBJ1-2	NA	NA	TGTGCCAGCAGTTACACTGGGACGGGCTATGGCTACACCTTC	CASSYTGTGYGYTF
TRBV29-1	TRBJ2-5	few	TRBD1	TGCAGCGTTAGCGGACAGGGGGAGACCCAGTACTTC	CSVSGQGETQYF
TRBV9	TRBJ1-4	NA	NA	TGTGCCAGCAGCGTAGGGGTCAGCAGCTTCACTAATGAAAAACTGTTTTTT	CASSVGVSSFTNEKLFF
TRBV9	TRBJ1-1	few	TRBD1	TGTGCCAGCAGCGAAGGGACAGGCCCTTCGGCTTTCTTT	CASSEGTGPSAFF
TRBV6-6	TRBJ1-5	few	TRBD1	TGTGCCAGCAGTAACAGGGGAAGAGAAGCGAATCAGCCCCAGCATTTT	CASSNRGREANQPQHF
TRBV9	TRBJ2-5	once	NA	TGTGCCAGCAGCGTAGGAATGGGTGGAGAGACCCAGTACTTC	CASSVGMGGETQYF
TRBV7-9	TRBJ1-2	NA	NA	TGTGCCAGCAGCTTAACGAACCTGGGGGCTGGCGGCTACACCTTC	CASSLTNLGAGGYTF
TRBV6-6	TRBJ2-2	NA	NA	TGTGCCAGCAGTTACTCAAGACAAGCGAACACCGGGGAGCTGTTTTTT	CASSYSRQANTGELFF
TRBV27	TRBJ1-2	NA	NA	TGTGCCAGCGGACGACGACAAGCTAACTATGGCTACACCTTC	CASGRRQANYGYTF
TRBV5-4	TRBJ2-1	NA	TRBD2	TGTGCCAGCAGCTTGGGGACTAGCGGGGGGGTGTGGGAGCAGTTCTTC	CASSLGTSGGVWEQFF
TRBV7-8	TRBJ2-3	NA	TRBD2	TGTGCCAGCAGCTTAGCTTCATTAGCGGGCGAAGCGGGCACAGATACGCAGTATTTT	CASSLASLAGEAGTDTQYF
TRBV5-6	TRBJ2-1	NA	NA	TGTGCCAGCAGCTCTCCCGGGGCGTGGGACCCTGAGCAGTTCTTC	CASSSPGAWDPEQFF
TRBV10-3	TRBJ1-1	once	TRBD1	TGTGCCATCAGTGAGTCGGAGGGACAGGGGAACACTGAAGCTTTCTTT	CAISESEGQGNTEAFF
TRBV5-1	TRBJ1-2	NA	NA	TGCGCCAGCAGTCCAACATTTGGAGACCACACCTTC	CASSPTFGDHTF
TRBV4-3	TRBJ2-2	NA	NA	TGCGCCAGCAGCCAACATGGACATTGGACCAACACCGGGGAGCTGTTTTTT	CASSQHGHWTNTGELFF
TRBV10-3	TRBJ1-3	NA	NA	TGTGCCATCAGGCCCAGCTCTGGAAACACCATATATTTT	CAIRPSSGNTIYF
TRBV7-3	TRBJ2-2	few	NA	TGTGCCAGCAGCTTAAATGGGGTGGACACCGGGGAGCTGTTTTTT	CASSLNGVDTGELFF